The 19 T cell receptor beta chains given below trace back to one sample, sequenced in a study of T cell responses to AZD1222 COVID-19 vaccine. Clones were sequenced by immunoSEQ multiplex PCR, and TCRdb holds only the in-frame ones, with some missing. Among 88,000 or so clones listed, under 90% were seen once. This sample comprised peripheral blood, obtained on day 0 of AZD1222 vaccination. These TCRs come from an adult in good health.

The chain links TRBV5-6 to TRBJ2-5; 7 positions agree with TRBD1. V was clipped by 4 bases and J by 2 bases; unmatched bases: 8. This CDR3 comprises 15 residues. Germline V lookup: CDR1 SGHDT, CDR2 YYEEEE. CDR3 nucleotides: TGTGCCAGCAGCGGTCTCCGGGACAGACAAGAGACCCAGTACTTC. Translating gives CASSGLRDRQETQYF.

The rearrangement uses TRBV5-1 and TRBJ1-2; no clear D. The CDR3 loop spans 14 amino acids. Deletions cut 4 bases from V and 1 base from J, with 11 bases between. CDR1 and CDR2 (germline): SGHRS, YFSETQ. Here the CDR3 DNA reads TGCGCCAGCAGCCGTTCCGTGGGTAACTATGGCTACACCTTC. As protein: CASSRSVGNYGYTF.

This clone was recorded once. The chain combines TRBV5-4 with TRBJ1-1; D not certain. V lost 1 base to trimming and J lost 3 bases, with 10 bases between them. The V gene's germline CDR1 is SGHNT and CDR2 YYREEE (reference sequence). The CDR3 extends over 14 amino acids. CDR3 residues: CASSLLHADTEAFF. DNA of the CDR3: TGTGCCAGCAGCTTGCTCCATGCGGACACTGAAGCTTTCTTT.

V is TRBV5-1 and J is TRBJ2-1; 9 bases are a match to TRBD2. Germline lookup yields CDR1 SGHRS and CDR2 YFSETQ. J was trimmed by 10 bases and V by 2 bases; bases with no gene match: 10. The CDR3 has 15 residues. The DNA for the CDR3 is TGCGCCAGCAGCTTCGTGGCTAGCGGGAACGGCGAGCAGTTCTTC. Its translation is CASSFVASGNGEQFF. Complete variable domain (other parts from reference TRBV5-1 and TRBJ2-1): KAGVTQTPRYLIKTRGQQVTLSCSPISGHRSVSWYQQTPGQGLQFLFEYFSETQRNKGNFPGRFSGRQFSNSRSEMNVSTLELGDSALYLCASSFVASGNGEQFFGPGTRLTVL.

This clone was found once. This chain joins TRBV25-1 and TRBJ1-2; no definite D call. The V end lost 1 base, the J end lost 3 bases, and 6 bases lay between the germline ends. Looked up from germline, CDR1 is MGHDK and CDR2 is SYGVNS. This CDR3 is 13 amino acids long. In DNA form, the CDR3 reads TGTGCCAGCAGTGAATCAAGGGACTATGGCTACACCTTC. This translates into CASSESRDYGYTF.

The chain employs TRBV7-8 and TRBJ1-1; a possible D gene is TRBD1 (6 bases). Trimming pared 5 bases from V and 1 base from J, leaving 11 bases between. Germline V gene data show CDR1 as SGHVS and CDR2 as FQNEAQ. The CDR3 is made up of 14 amino acids. Here the CDR3 DNA reads TGTGCCAGCAGCCCAGGGGTTGCGAACACTGAAGCTTTCTTT. This codes for CASSPGVANTEAFF. Full variable domain (outside the CDR3, taken from reference TRBV7-8 and TRBJ1-1): GAGVSQSPRYKVAKRGQDVALRCDPISGHVSLFWYQQALGQGPEFLTYFQNEAQLDKSGLPSDRFFAERPEGSVSTLKIQRTQQEDSAVYLCASSPGVANTEAFFGQGTRLTVV.

V and J are TRBV5-6 and TRBJ1-2, with D unresolved. CDR1 and CDR2 (germline): SGHDT, YYEEEE. This CDR3 has 13 amino acids. Between the trimmed V and J ends, which lost 0 bases and 8 bases, there was a span of 11 bases. This CDR3 reads CASSLGENPGYTF. In DNA, the CDR3 is TGTGCCAGCAGCTTGGGGGAGAACCCAGGCTACACCTTC.

The chain couples TRBV4-2 to TRBJ2-1; 11 bases match TRBD2. V lost 2 bases to trimming and J lost 0 bases; unmatched junction nucleotides: 12. This CDR3 has 20 residues. Germline CDR1 LGHNA, CDR2 YNFKEQ. Written as DNA, the CDR3 is TGTGCCAGCAGCCAATTCTTTACTAGCGGGGGCCCTAGCTCCTACAATGAGCAGTTCTTC. This sequence encodes CASSQFFTSGGPSSYNEQFF.

This clone was picked up one time. This chain connects TRBV27 to TRBJ2-5; 9 nucleotides agree with TRBD2. CDR3 length: 14 amino acids. Germline-derived CDR1 and CDR2 are MNHEY and SMNVEV (reference sequence). The V and J ends lost 0 bases and 6 bases, in that order; junction bases with no gene match: 2. Here the CDR3 DNA reads TGTGCCAGCAGTTTATCTCTAGCGGGAAAGACCCAGTACTTC. Its protein is CASSLSLAGKTQYF.

The chain is built from TRBV18 and TRBJ2-7; no definite D call. This CDR3 has 15 residues. Germline V CDR1 and CDR2: KGHSH, LQKENI. V was clipped by 0 bases and J by 7 bases, with 16 bases between them. In DNA form, the CDR3 reads TGTGCCAGCTCACCACCCAGTCGGGTAATGGGGGAGCAGTACTTC. It yields the protein CASSPPSRVMGEQYF.

This chain uses TRBV7-2 with TRBJ1-4; D perhaps matches TRBD1 (5 bases). Trimming took off 5 bases at V and 7 bases at J, with 17 bases between the two ends. The CDR3 sequence is 15 residues long. Germline CDR1 SGHTA, CDR2 FQGNSA. CDR3 in amino acids: CASSPSEGRIEKLFF. The CDR3 DNA reads as TGTGCCAGCAGCCCCTCGGAGGGGCGGATTGAAAAACTGTTTTTT.

A few counts support this clone. The V gene is TRBV28, the J gene TRBJ2-1; 9 nucleotides match TRBD1. With V trimmed by 7 bases and J by 8 bases, 6 bases remained unmatched. CDR3 length: 13 amino acids. Germline lookup yields CDR1 MDHEN and CDR2 SYDVKM. As DNA, the CDR3 is TGTGCCAGCATCGGACAGGGGTTGGATGAGCAGTTCTTC. Translation gives CASIGQGLDEQFF.

The chain recombines TRBV13 with TRBJ2-1, with 9 bases identical to TRBD2. Germline CDR1 and CDR2: PRHDT and FYEKMQ (reference sequence). The CDR3 is 15 residues long. V gave up 0 bases and J gave up 7 bases; unmatched junction bases: 4. This CDR3 is CASSLGLSGSNEQFF. CDR3 coding DNA: TGTGCCAGCAGCTTAGGGCTTAGCGGGAGTAATGAGCAGTTCTTC.

The V and J genes are TRBV10-1 and TRBJ2-7; TRBD2 might be the D (6 bases). Trimming pared 6 bases from V and 8 bases from J, leaving 20 bases between. The CDR3 sequence is 14 residues long. CDR1 is WNHNN and CDR2 is SYGVQD in the germline V gene (reference sequence). The CDR3 protein is CASSPGQEGKKQYF. The DNA of the CDR3 is TGCGCCAGCAGCCCCGGGCAGGAGGGTAAGAAGCAGTACTTC.

The rearrangement links TRBV2 to TRBJ1-4, with 7 bases fitting TRBD1. With 6 bases clipped from V and 6 bases from J, the junction kept 7 bases outside the gene matches. Germline V CDR1 and CDR2: SNHLY, FYNNEI. This CDR3 has 14 residues. The CDR3 here is CASRGDRGHEKLFF. The CDR3 nucleotides read TGTGCCAGCAGGGGGGACAGAGGCCATGAAAAACTGTTTTTT.

This chain uses TRBV5-4 with TRBJ1-1; D remains ambiguous. This CDR3 region has 12 residues. Germline V gene lookup returns CDR1 SGHNT and CDR2 YYREEE (reference sequence). Deletions cut 4 bases from V and 7 bases from J, with 11 bases between. The CDR3: CASSPPRGEAFF. The CDR3 bases are TGTGCCAGCAGCCCCCCCCGGGGTGAAGCTTTCTTT.

The genes are TRBV5-1 and TRBJ2-7, with 8 bases lining up with TRBD2. The V and J ends lost 4 bases and 6 bases, in that order; junction bases with no gene match: 6. Germline V CDR1 and CDR2: SGHRS, YFSETQ. The CDR3 totals 13 residues. The CDR3 region is CASSRGLAVEQYF. Written as DNA, the CDR3 is TGCGCCAGCAGCCGAGGACTAGCAGTCGAGCAGTACTTC.

The rearrangement uses TRBV6-5 and TRBJ2-5; 7 nucleotides agree with TRBD2. This CDR3 has 14 amino acids. V shed 6 bases and J 4 bases; nucleotides not matched to a gene: 8. The germline V gene has CDR1 MNHEY and CDR2 SVGAGI. CDR3 bases: TGTGCCAGCAGGGGCGCGGGGAGGGGAGAGACCCAGTACTTC. Translation: CASRGAGRGETQYF.

The rearrangement uses TRBV11-2 and TRBJ1-1, with 8 bases that match TRBD1. Germline loops: CDR1 SGHAT, CDR2 FQNNGV. The trim removed 8 bases at V and 5 bases at J, leaving 10 bases unmatched. The CDR3 totals 14 residues. In DNA, the CDR3 is TGTGCCAGCGGAAAAACAGGGGGAGGGACTGAAGCTTTCTTT. Protein: CASGKTGGGTEAFF.